The 4 T cell receptor beta chains presented below share a single source sample, sequenced in a study of blood T cell repertoires in COVID-19. Profiling relied on immunoSEQ multiplex PCR, and the TCRdb table lists in-frame clones only, not all of them. The sample carries 150,000 or so clones, approximately 80% recorded once. The sequenced sample was PBMCs or T cells enriched from blood (not recorded which). The receptors derive from a middle-aged man who had recovered from COVID-19.

In DNA, the CDR3 is TGTGCCAGCAGCTCCCGGGACAGGGCCTACAATGAGCAGTTCTTC. Its protein product is CASSSRDRAYNEQFF. The chain uses TRBV7-9 and TRBJ2-1; 9 bases match TRBD1. Per germline, CDR1 SEHNR and CDR2 FQNEAQ (reference sequence). Germline trimming cut 4 bases from V and 2 bases from J; bases unmatched to any gene: 3. CDR3 length: 15 amino acids.

This clone has just a few counts. The J gene is TRBJ2-7, the V gene TRBV6-5; TRBD2 aligns across 7 bases. CDR3 length: 14 amino acids. Germline V gives CDR1 MNHEY, CDR2 SVGAGI. J was trimmed by 4 bases and V by 7 bases; bases with no gene match: 10. Here the CDR3 DNA reads TGTGCCAGCACCTTTCCCGACGGGGGGTACGAGCAGTACTTC. Translation: CASTFPDGGYEQYF.

The chain recombines TRBV6-5 with TRBJ1-2; 9 bases map to TRBD1. The germline CDR1 and CDR2 sequences are MNHEY and SVGAGI. V gave up 6 bases and J gave up 6 bases; unmatched junction bases: 5. The CDR3 loop spans 13 amino acids. For the CDR3, the DNA is TGTGCCAGCAGGACAGGGGGGGACCATGGCTACACCTTC. It specifies CASRTGGDHGYTF.

This chain uses TRBV5-6 with TRBJ1-1; D is unclear. The CDR3 totals 12 residues. The germline V gene encodes CDR1 SGHDT and CDR2 YYEEEE. Trimming took 4 bases from V and 6 from J, leaving 10 bases between them. As DNA, the CDR3 is TGTGCCAGCAGCGTGGTCGGGGCTGAAGCTTTCTTT. This codes for CASSVVGAEAFF.